The 4 T cell receptor beta chains below were found in one sample sequenced in a study of cytomegalovirus exposure and HLA in healthy donors. PCR amplification relied on 60 Vbeta primers (plus 13 Jbeta primers). The assay was immunoSEQ multiplex PCR, and TCRdb's table has in-frame clones only and misses some. The sample carries 130,000 to 150,000 clones, about four fifths recorded once. Material: PBMCs. Source of these receptors: a man between 35 and 55 years old in good health and CMV-seropositive.

CDR3 protein: CSVGTGTYEQYF. The CDR3 DNA reads as TGCAGCGTCGGGACAGGGACCTACGAGCAGTACTTC. This sequence joins TRBV29-1 and TRBJ2-7; 9 bases map to TRBD1. The CDR3 is 12 residues long. Unmatched junction bases numbered 2, after V lost 6 bases and J lost 2 bases. Germline V gives CDR1 SQVTM, CDR2 ANQGSEA.

This clone appeared once. The chain uses TRBV10-2 and TRBJ2-5, with a tentative D call TRBD1 (6 bases). Trimming removed 4 bases at V and 4 bases at J, with 7 bases between. The CDR3 length is 12 residues. CDR1 is WSHSY and CDR2 is SAAADI in the germline V gene. The DNA of the CDR3 is TGCGCCAGCAGTGTCAGGGGAGAGACCCAGTACTTC. Protein sequence: CASSVRGETQYF.

The count of this clone is one. This sequence joins TRBV15 and TRBJ1-2; 8 bases match TRBD1. Germline CDR1 is LNHNV and CDR2 is YYDKDF (reference sequence). The CDR3 covers 15 residues. V dropped 1 base and J dropped 8; count of bases not matched to a gene: 9. Here the CDR3 DNA reads TGTGCCACCAGCAGAGGCCGGACAGGGCAGGAGGGCTACACCTTC. It encodes CATSRGRTGQEGYTF.

The chain combines TRBV19 with TRBJ1-1; tentative D call: TRBD1 (6 bases). Trimming took 5 bases from V and 5 from J, leaving 15 bases between them. Germline V lookup: CDR1 LNHDA, CDR2 SQIVND (reference sequence). This CDR3 is 14 amino acids long. CDR3 region: CASSRKQGQTEAFF. The DNA for the CDR3 is TGTGCCAGTAGTCGGAAACAGGGCCAAACTGAAGCTTTCTTT. The variable domain in full, completed from reference TRBV19 and TRBJ1-1, reads DGGITQSPKYLFRKEGQNVTLSCEQNLNHDAMYWYRQDPGQGLRLIYYSQIVNDFQKGDIAEGYSVSREKKESFPLTVTSAQKNPTAFYLCASSRKQGQTEAFFGQGTRLTVV.